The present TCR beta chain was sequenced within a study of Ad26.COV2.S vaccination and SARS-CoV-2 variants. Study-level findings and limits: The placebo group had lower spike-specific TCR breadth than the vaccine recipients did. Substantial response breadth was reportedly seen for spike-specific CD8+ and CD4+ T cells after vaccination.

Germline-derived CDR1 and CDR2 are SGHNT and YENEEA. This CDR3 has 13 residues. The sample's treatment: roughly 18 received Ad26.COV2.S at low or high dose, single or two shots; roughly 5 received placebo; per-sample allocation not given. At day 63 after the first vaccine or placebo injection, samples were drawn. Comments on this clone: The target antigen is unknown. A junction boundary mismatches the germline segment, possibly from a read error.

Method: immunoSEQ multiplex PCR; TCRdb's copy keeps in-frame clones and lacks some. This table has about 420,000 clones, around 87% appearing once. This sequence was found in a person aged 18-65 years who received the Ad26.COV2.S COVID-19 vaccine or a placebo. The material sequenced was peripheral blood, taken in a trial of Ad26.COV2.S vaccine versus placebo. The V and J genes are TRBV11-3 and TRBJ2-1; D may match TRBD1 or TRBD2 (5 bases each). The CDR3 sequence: CASSFGTYDEQFF. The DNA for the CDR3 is TGTGCCAGCAGCTTCGGGACCTACGATGAGCAGTTCTTC.